These T cell receptor beta chains were read from a single sample in a study of blood T cell repertoires in COVID-19. TCRdb keeps only in-frame clones here, not all; method: immunoSEQ multiplex PCR. Of around 280,000 clones in the sample, about nine tenths were seen once. Sequenced sample: peripheral blood. All receptors come from a woman aged 30 to 39 with COVID-19, enrolled during active disease. Both conserved end residues are part of each CDR3. A D gene is named only where the DNA matches it firmly. Not every row has a clone size; where given, it reads once, few, many or a size class.

clone size: .
V gene: TRBV27
D gene: TRBD1
J gene: TRBJ1-3
CDR3 protein: CASSPRTGGTGNTIYF
CDR3 DNA: TGTGCCAGCAGTCCACGGACAGGGGGCACTGGAAACACCATATATTTT

clone size: .
V gene: TRBV27
D gene: .
J gene: TRBJ1-1
CDR3 protein: CASSLSGGIMNTEAFF
CDR3 DNA: TGTGCCAGCAGTTTATCAGGGGGAATTATGAACACTGAAGCTTTCTTT

clone size: .
V gene: TRBV7-9
D gene: TRBD2
J gene: TRBJ2-6
CDR3 protein: CASSLGGRERGLRANVLTF
CDR3 DNA: TGTGCCAGCAGCTTAGGGGGGAGGGAGCGAGGGCTGCGGGCCAACGTCCTGACTTTC

clone size: .
V gene: TRBV28
D gene: TRBD2
J gene: TRBJ2-7
CDR3 protein: CASRTLGGDTLLEQYF
CDR3 DNA: TGTGCCAGCAGGACCCTCGGGGGGGATACGTTATTGGAGCAGTACTTC

clone size: .
V gene: TRBV10-3
D gene: TRBD2
J gene: TRBJ2-3
CDR3 protein: CAISEGSGGTDTQYF
CDR3 DNA: TGTGCCATCAGTGAGGGTAGCGGGGGAACAGATACGCAGTATTTT

clone size: .
V gene: TRBV24-1
D gene: TRBD2
J gene: TRBJ2-3
CDR3 protein: CATSDSDGTSVSTDTQYF
CDR3 DNA: TGTGCCACCAGTGACAGCGACGGGACTAGCGTTTCCACAGATACGCAGTATTTT

clone size: .
V gene: TRBV6-5
D gene: TRBD2
J gene: TRBJ2-1
CDR3 protein: CASSSTGTTYNEQFF
CDR3 DNA: TGTGCCAGCAGTTCGACCGGGACTACTTACAATGAGCAGTTCTTC

clone size: .
V gene: TRBV7-8
D gene: TRBD2
J gene: TRBJ2-1
CDR3 protein: CASSLVPGGAPEFF
CDR3 DNA: TGTGCCAGCAGCTTAGTACCCGGGGGGGCCCCAGAGTTCTTC

clone size: .
V gene: TRBV11-3
D gene: .
J gene: TRBJ2-1
CDR3 protein: CASSFGGDYNEQFF
CDR3 DNA: TGTGCCAGCAGCTTCGGCGGGGACTACAATGAGCAGTTCTTC

clone size: .
V gene: TRBV18
D gene: .
J gene: TRBJ1-4
CDR3 protein: CASSPLTGLEKLFF
CDR3 DNA: TGTGCCAGCTCACCTCTTACAGGTTTGGAAAAACTGTTTTTT

clone size: .
V gene: TRBV24-1
D gene: .
J gene: TRBJ2-1
CDR3 protein: CATSDLTEREQFF
CDR3 DNA: TGTGCCACCAGTGATCTAACGGAGCGAGAGCAGTTCTTC

clone size: .
V gene: TRBV24-1
D gene: TRBD2
J gene: TRBJ2-1
CDR3 protein: CATSDPLGLAGDQIYNEQFF
CDR3 DNA: TGTGCCACCAGTGACCCCCTGGGACTAGCGGGGGACCAAATTTACAATGAGCAGTTCTTC

clone size: .
V gene: TRBV5-1
D gene: TRBD1
J gene: TRBJ1-1
CDR3 protein: CASSLGGGQDTEAFF
CDR3 DNA: TGCGCCAGCAGCCTAGGTGGGGGACAGGACACTGAAGCTTTCTTT

clone size: .
V gene: TRBV28
D gene: .
J gene: TRBJ2-2
CDR3 protein: CASSLIPGGELFF
CDR3 DNA: TGTGCCAGCAGTTTAATACCCGGCGGGGAGCTGTTTTTT

clone size: .
V gene: TRBV7-6
D gene: TRBD1
J gene: TRBJ2-7
CDR3 protein: CASSPGTATYEQYF
CDR3 DNA: TGTGCCAGCAGCCCCGGGACAGCTACCTACGAGCAGTACTTC

clone size: once
V gene: TRBV6-2/TRBV6-3
D gene: TRBD1
J gene: TRBJ2-4
CDR3 protein: CASSYRQGPAKNIQYF
CDR3 DNA: TGTGCCAGCAGTTACCGACAGGGACCAGCCAAAAACATTCAGTACTTC

clone size: .
V gene: TRBV19
D gene: TRBD1
J gene: TRBJ1-5
CDR3 protein: CASSTGTGTQPQHF
CDR3 DNA: TGTGCCAGTAGTACCGGGACAGGGACTCAGCCCCAGCATTTT

clone size: .
V gene: TRBV7-9
D gene: .
J gene: TRBJ2-3
CDR3 protein: CASSLAQSTDTQYF
CDR3 DNA: TGTGCCAGCAGCTTAGCGCAGAGCACAGATACGCAGTATTTT

clone size: .
V gene: TRBV19
D gene: .
J gene: TRBJ2-1
CDR3 protein: CASSIGSLFREQFF
CDR3 DNA: TGTGCCAGTAGTATAGGTAGCCTTTTTAGAGAGCAGTTCTTC

clone size: .
V gene: TRBV2
D gene: TRBD2
J gene: TRBJ2-3
CDR3 protein: CASHVDRDYLRTDTQYF
CDR3 DNA: TGTGCCAGCCATGTCGACCGGGACTACCTCCGCACAGATACGCAGTATTTT

clone size: .
V gene: TRBV7-5
D gene: .
J gene: TRBJ1-2
CDR3 protein: CVRSRGQPWVFYGYTF
CDR3 DNA: TGTGTCAGAAGCCGAGGACAGCCCTGGGTTTTCTATGGCTACACCTTC

clone size: .
V gene: TRBV9
D gene: TRBD2
J gene: TRBJ2-3
CDR3 protein: CASSARRTSRDTQYF
CDR3 DNA: TGTGCCAGCAGCGCCCGGAGGACTAGCAGGGATACGCAGTATTTT

clone size: .
V gene: TRBV2
D gene: TRBD1
J gene: TRBJ1-2
CDR3 protein: CASRVDRGPYGYTF
CDR3 DNA: TGTGCCAGCAGGGTGGACAGGGGGCCCTATGGCTACACCTTC

clone size: .
V gene: TRBV18
D gene: .
J gene: TRBJ2-3
CDR3 protein: CASSPEQGGMDTDTQYF
CDR3 DNA: TGTGCCAGCTCACCCGAACAGGGTGGTATGGACACAGATACGCAGTATTTT

clone size: .
V gene: TRBV2
D gene: TRBD2
J gene: TRBJ2-7
CDR3 protein: CASSGESGGTEQYF
CDR3 DNA: TGTGCCAGCAGTGGGGAAAGCGGGGGGACCGAGCAGTACTTC

clone size: .
V gene: TRBV6-5
D gene: .
J gene: TRBJ1-1
CDR3 protein: CASSSGLFTEAFF
CDR3 DNA: TGTGCCAGCAGTTCGGGTCTCTTCACTGAAGCTTTCTTT

clone size: once
V gene: TRBV4-1
D gene: .
J gene: TRBJ2-5
CDR3 protein: CASSPPGHSETQYF
CDR3 DNA: TGCGCCAGCAGCCCACCGGGACACTCAGAGACCCAGTACTTC

clone size: .
V gene: TRBV5-3
D gene: TRBD1
J gene: TRBJ2-1
CDR3 protein: CARSPYPYQGVSYNEQFF
CDR3 DNA: TGTGCCAGAAGCCCCTATCCATATCAGGGGGTCTCCTACAATGAGCAGTTCTTC

clone size: .
V gene: TRBV4-2
D gene: TRBD2
J gene: TRBJ2-5
CDR3 protein: CASSQGSGGAKTQYF
CDR3 DNA: TGTGCCAGCAGCCAAGGGTCGGGGGGGGCGAAGACCCAGTACTTC

clone size: once
V gene: TRBV7-9
D gene: .
J gene: TRBJ2-3
CDR3 protein: CASSLSSNTDTQYF
CDR3 DNA: TGTGCCAGCAGCTTATCGAGCAACACAGATACGCAGTATTTT

clone size: .
V gene: TRBV2
D gene: TRBD1
J gene: TRBJ1-6
CDR3 protein: CASTWFQGAGYNSPLHF
CDR3 DNA: TGTGCCAGCACTTGGTTTCAGGGGGCCGGCTATAATTCACCCCTCCACTTT

clone size: .
V gene: TRBV6-2/TRBV6-3
D gene: TRBD1
J gene: TRBJ1-3
CDR3 protein: CASSYRRGSGNTIYF
CDR3 DNA: TGTGCCAGCAGTTACCGCAGGGGGTCTGGAAACACCATATATTTT

clone size: once
V gene: TRBV5-1
D gene: TRBD1
J gene: TRBJ1-1
CDR3 protein: CASRTGGRNTEAFF
CDR3 DNA: TGCGCCAGCAGAACAGGGGGCAGGAACACTGAAGCTTTCTTT

clone size: .
V gene: TRBV7-2
D gene: .
J gene: TRBJ1-1
CDR3 protein: CASSLMVEGSGGNTEAFF
CDR3 DNA: TGTGCCAGCAGCTTAATGGTAGAGGGATCGGGGGGGAACACTGAAGCTTTCTTT

clone size: .
V gene: TRBV27
D gene: TRBD1
J gene: TRBJ1-4
CDR3 protein: CASSFSGQGISNEKLFF
CDR3 DNA: TGTGCCAGCAGTTTTTCGGGACAGGGTATCTCTAATGAAAAACTGTTTTTT

clone size: .
V gene: TRBV6-2/TRBV6-3
D gene: TRBD1
J gene: TRBJ2-4
CDR3 protein: CASSRTGGRSKNIQYF
CDR3 DNA: TGTGCCAGCAGTCGTACAGGGGGCAGGTCCAAAAACATTCAGTACTTC

clone size: .
V gene: TRBV6-5
D gene: TRBD1
J gene: TRBJ2-7
CDR3 protein: CASTRGDRVDEQYF
CDR3 DNA: TGTGCCAGCACCCGGGGGGACAGGGTAGACGAGCAGTACTTC

clone size: .
V gene: TRBV3-1/TRBV3-2
D gene: .
J gene: TRBJ1-2
CDR3 protein: CASSQNGAGNYGYTF
CDR3 DNA: TGTGCCAGCAGCCAGAACGGGGCGGGGAACTATGGCTACACCTTC

clone size: .
V gene: TRBV19
D gene: .
J gene: TRBJ1-4
CDR3 protein: CASSDDRNNEKLFF
CDR3 DNA: TGTGCCAGTAGTGACGACAGGAATAATGAAAAACTGTTTTTT

clone size: .
V gene: TRBV5-4
D gene: .
J gene: TRBJ2-1
CDR3 protein: CASSSLPDEQFF
CDR3 DNA: TGTGCCAGCAGCTCCCTTCCGGATGAGCAGTTCTTC

clone size: .
V gene: TRBV6-5
D gene: TRBD2
J gene: TRBJ2-5
CDR3 protein: CASSYSGGAGETQYF
CDR3 DNA: TGTGCCAGCAGTTACTCCGGGGGGGCCGGGGAGACCCAGTACTTC

clone size: .
V gene: TRBV30
D gene: .
J gene: TRBJ2-1
CDR3 protein: CAWSTGTGEFF
CDR3 DNA: TGTGCCTGGAGTACCGGGACGGGAGAGTTCTTC

clone size: .
V gene: TRBV2
D gene: .
J gene: TRBJ2-5
CDR3 protein: CASSEDLSAQYF
CDR3 DNA: TGTGCCAGCAGTGAGGACTTATCGGCCCAGTACTTC

clone size: few
V gene: TRBV6-5
D gene: .
J gene: TRBJ1-5
CDR3 protein: CASSYRQGFNQPQHF
CDR3 DNA: TGTGCCAGCAGTTACAGGCAGGGCTTTAATCAGCCCCAGCATTTT

clone size: .
V gene: TRBV4-1
D gene: .
J gene: TRBJ1-3
CDR3 protein: CASSQEGGSGNTIYF
CDR3 DNA: TGCGCCAGCAGCCAAGAGGGGGGCTCTGGAAACACCATATATTTT

clone size: .
V gene: TRBV4-2
D gene: TRBD1
J gene: TRBJ1-4
CDR3 protein: CASSSGGTDEKLFF
CDR3 DNA: TGTGCCAGCAGCTCAGGGGGCACCGATGAAAAACTGTTTTTT

clone size: .
V gene: TRBV9
D gene: .
J gene: TRBJ2-1
CDR3 protein: CASSVVASDRYNEQFF
CDR3 DNA: TGTGCCAGCAGCGTAGTCGCAAGCGACAGGTACAATGAGCAGTTCTTC

clone size: .
V gene: TRBV5-1
D gene: .
J gene: TRBJ2-3
CDR3 protein: CASRKAGADTQYF
CDR3 DNA: TGCGCCAGCCGGAAGGCAGGGGCAGATACGCAGTATTTT

clone size: .
V gene: TRBV2
D gene: TRBD1
J gene: TRBJ1-2
CDR3 protein: CASHGRPGQAVAWGYTF
CDR3 DNA: TGTGCCAGCCATGGGAGACCGGGACAGGCAGTCGCTTGGGGCTACACCTTC

clone size: .
V gene: TRBV5-1
D gene: TRBD2
J gene: TRBJ2-7
CDR3 protein: CASSWTSGDSYEQYF
CDR3 DNA: TGCGCCAGCTCATGGACTAGCGGGGACTCCTACGAGCAGTACTTC

clone size: .
V gene: TRBV27
D gene: TRBD1
J gene: TRBJ2-3
CDR3 protein: CATRRTWDSALLNTDTQYF
CDR3 DNA: TGTGCCACCCGGAGGACGTGGGACAGCGCCCTCCTGAACACAGATACGCAGTATTTT

clone size: .
V gene: TRBV27
D gene: .
J gene: TRBJ1-5
CDR3 protein: CASSLYSGSNQPQHF
CDR3 DNA: TGTGCCAGCAGTTTATATTCCGGGAGCAATCAGCCCCAGCATTTT

clone size: .
V gene: TRBV19
D gene: .
J gene: TRBJ1-2
CDR3 protein: CASIPLSGQPYGYTF
CDR3 DNA: TGTGCCAGTATCCCCCTCTCAGGACAGCCCTATGGCTACACCTTC

clone size: .
V gene: TRBV18
D gene: .
J gene: TRBJ1-5
CDR3 protein: CASSSGTSNQPQHF
CDR3 DNA: TGTGCCAGCTCATCAGGGACAAGCAATCAGCCCCAGCATTTT

clone size: .
V gene: TRBV5-1
D gene: TRBD1
J gene: TRBJ1-1
CDR3 protein: CASNLRGLDFGKGAGEAFF
CDR3 DNA: TGCGCCAGCAACCTGAGGGGGCTGGATTTCGGAAAGGGGGCAGGTGAAGCTTTCTTT

clone size: .
V gene: TRBV5-6
D gene: TRBD1
J gene: TRBJ2-7
CDR3 protein: CASSPLGQGTYEQYF
CDR3 DNA: TGTGCCAGCAGCCCACTTGGACAGGGAACCTACGAGCAGTACTTC

clone size: .
V gene: TRBV6-5
D gene: .
J gene: TRBJ1-5
CDR3 protein: CASARMRGYDQPQHF
CDR3 DNA: TGTGCCAGCGCCAGGATGCGGGGGTACGATCAGCCCCAGCATTTT